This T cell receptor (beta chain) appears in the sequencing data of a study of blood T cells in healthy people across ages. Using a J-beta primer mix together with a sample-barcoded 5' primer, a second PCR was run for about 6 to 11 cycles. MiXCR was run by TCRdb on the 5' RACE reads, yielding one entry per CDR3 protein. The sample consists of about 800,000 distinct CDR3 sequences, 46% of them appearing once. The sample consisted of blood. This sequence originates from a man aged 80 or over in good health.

Here the CDR3 DNA reads TGCGCCAGCAGCGTCATACAGGGGGCTAACGGGGAGCTGTTTTTT. Protein: CASSVIQGANGELFF. The rearrangement links TRBV5-1 to TRBJ2-2; 9 nucleotides agree with TRBD1. This CDR3 spans 15 amino acids. Germline V gives CDR1 SGHRS, CDR2 YFSETQ. The V gene end was trimmed by 4 bases and the J gene end by 7 bases; junction bases not matched to a gene: 8.